Here is one T cell receptor beta chain with its context. The antigen is undetermined. Only in-frame clones appear in the TCRdb table, and some are missing; sequencing was by immunoSEQ multiplex PCR. The profile shows 280,000 or so clones, approximately 87% of them singletons. The sample is drawn from a study of cytomegalovirus exposure and HLA in healthy donors. About the study: The approximately 110 validation repertoires used the same platform as the roughly 670 first-cohort repertoires, a later analysis reported.

Study findings and constraints: Cytomegalovirus-associated status was assigned to about 150 TCR beta chains. In vitro confirmation showed a few CMV-associated chains to be CMV antigen specific.

Separate from the roughly 700-subject first cohort was the approximately 120-subject validation cohort, to which the donors belonged. The V gene's germline CDR1 is LNHDA and CDR2 SQIVND (reference sequence). Between the trimmed V and J ends, which lost 3 bases and 5 bases, there was a span of 19 bases. The CDR3 consists of 16 residues. The sample was PBMCs. The rearrangement uses TRBV19 and TRBJ1-1; tentative D call: TRBD1 (5 bases). This TCR derives from a woman between 18 and 29 years old in good health and CMV-seronegative. This CDR3 reads CASSIKRVARGTEAFF. The DNA of the CDR3 is TGTGCCAGTAGTATTAAACGGGTAGCGCGGGGGACTGAAGCTTTCTTT. Looking up the rest from reference TRBV19 and TRBJ1-1 gives the full variable domain: DGGITQSPKYLFRKEGQNVTLSCEQNLNHDAMYWYRQDPGQGLRLIYYSQIVNDFQKGDIAEGYSVSREKKESFPLTVTSAQKNPTAFYLCASSIKRVARGTEAFFGQGTRLTVV.